Listed below are T cell receptor beta chains from one sample, sequenced in a study of shared clonotypes between healthy human individuals. Profiled with immunoSEQ multiplex PCR; TCRdb holds only in-frame clones, not every one. Among approximately 2,300,000 clones listed, about 90% were seen once. The sample was naive CD4+ T cells from PBMCs. These receptor sequences come from a young man in good health. Some clones in this sample may be carry-over from other donors' samples. The CDR3 runs from the conserved cysteine through the conserved F or W. D genes are given only for firm matches. Size values are once, few and many counts, or a class for expanded clones, and some rows have none.

DNA | CDR3 | D | V | size | J
TGTGCCAGCAGCTTAACCCGGGACAGGGGCGTCTACGAGCAGTACTTC | CASSLTRDRGVYEQYF | TRBD1 | TRBV7-9 | NA | TRBJ2-7
TGCAGCGTTGGGGGACAGGGCCAGCCAATTCAGTACTTC | CSVGGQGQPIQYF | TRBD1 | TRBV29-1 | NA | TRBJ2-4
TGCGCCAGCAGCCAAGAGTGGGGGATGAGAGGAAACACCATATATTTT | CASSQEWGMRGNTIYF | NA | TRBV4-3 | NA | TRBJ1-3
TGTGCCAGCAGCTCCGAGACTAGCGGGAGCCTCTATACGCAGTATTTT | CASSSETSGSLYTQYF | TRBD2 | TRBV5-4 | NA | TRBJ2-3
TGTGCCAGCAGCCTGGGACAGGATGAAAAACTGTTTTTT | CASSLGQDEKLFF | TRBD1 | TRBV27 | NA | TRBJ1-4
TGTGCCAGCAGCCCCCGGACAGACTTAGCCAAAAACATTCAGTACTTC | CASSPRTDLAKNIQYF | NA | TRBV5-6 | once | TRBJ2-4
TGTGCCAGCAGCTCTCTAGGCGGAGGCTCCTACAATGAGCAGTTCTTC | CASSSLGGGSYNEQFF | NA | TRBV7-9 | NA | TRBJ2-1
TGTGCCAGCAGTGAAACGGTTTCAGTTCCCTACGAGCAGTACTTC | CASSETVSVPYEQYF | NA | TRBV6-1 | NA | TRBJ2-7
TGTGCCAGCAGCGTACGTGACAGGGTGTTAAGGGGCACTGAAGCTTTCTTT | CASSVRDRVLRGTEAFF | TRBD1 | TRBV9 | NA | TRBJ1-1
TGTGCCAGTAGTGTCAGCAGGGATCACAATCAGCCCCAGCATTTT | CASSVSRDHNQPQHF | NA | TRBV19 | NA | TRBJ1-5
TGTGCCAGCAGCTTAGGGGGTAGCGGGGGCTACAATGAGCAGTTCTTC | CASSLGGSGGYNEQFF | TRBD2 | TRBV11-3 | once | TRBJ2-1
TGTGCCAGCAGCTTAGTTACCGCGCTAGGCGAGCAGTACTTC | CASSLVTALGEQYF | NA | TRBV11-1 | NA | TRBJ2-7
TGTGCCAGCAGCTCCAGGACAGGGGGCGATACTGAAGCTTTCTTT | CASSSRTGGDTEAFF | TRBD1 | TRBV9 | NA | TRBJ1-1
TGTGCCAGCAGTTTCGTCGGGACAGGGGGCGAGCAGTACTTC | CASSFVGTGGEQYF | TRBD1 | TRBV28 | NA | TRBJ2-7
TGTGCCAGCAGCTTAACAGCGTCCGCGAACACCGGGGAGCTGTTTTTT | CASSLTASANTGELFF | NA | TRBV7-3 | once | TRBJ2-2
TGTGCCAGCAGCTTAAGTGCAGGGGGAGCTGGGGCCAACGTCCTGACTTTC | CASSLSAGGAGANVLTF | TRBD1 | TRBV7-3 | NA | TRBJ2-6
TGCGCCAGCAGCCCGGATCTTCTCTCCTACGAGCAGTACTTC | CASSPDLLSYEQYF | NA | TRBV5-1 | NA | TRBJ2-7
TGTGCCAGCAGCTTAAACGGGGTGGCACCGACCTTGAACACTGAAGCTTTCTTT | CASSLNGVAPTLNTEAFF | NA | TRBV5-4 | once | TRBJ1-1
TGTGCCAGCAGCACCCTCGGACGGAGCAATCAGCCCCAGCATTTT | CASSTLGRSNQPQHF | NA | TRBV7-2 | NA | TRBJ1-5
TGTGCCAGCAGTGAGAGGGGGAAAAGCACAGATACGCAGTATTTT | CASSERGKSTDTQYF | NA | TRBV11-2 | NA | TRBJ2-3
TGTGCCAGCAGCTTGTTTATTAGCGGGAGCGATGAGCAGTTCTTC | CASSLFISGSDEQFF | TRBD2 | TRBV5-6 | NA | TRBJ2-1
TGTGCCAGCAGTGAAGTAAATCGAGGGACTAGCGGTCGAACTACGCAGTATTTT | CASSEVNRGTSGRTTQYF | TRBD2 | TRBV6-1 | NA | TRBJ2-3
TGCGCCAGCAGCACCTACCAGGGGTCCACTGAAGCTTTCTTT | CASSTYQGSTEAFF | NA | TRBV5-1 | NA | TRBJ1-1
TGTGCCGCGAAGCCCGGACAGACTAATGAAAAACTGTTTTTT | CAAKPGQTNEKLFF | NA | TRBV6-5 | few | TRBJ1-4
TGCGCCAGCAGCTTGGGCGGGCCAGATACGCAGTATTTT | CASSLGGPDTQYF | NA | TRBV5-1 | NA | TRBJ2-3
TGTGCCACCAGCAGAGATCATGGAGTAGCGGGTCAGCCCCAGCATTTT | CATSRDHGVAGQPQHF | NA | TRBV15 | NA | TRBJ1-5
TGTGCCAGCAGCTCTGAGTCGGGGATTTGGGAGACCCAGTACTTC | CASSSESGIWETQYF | NA | TRBV5-4 | once | TRBJ2-5
TGTGCCAGCAGTACACCGTTTTACGAGCAGTACTTC | CASSTPFYEQYF | NA | TRBV7-9 | NA | TRBJ2-7
TGTGCCACCAGCAGAGATCTGCAGAACTCCTACAATGAGCAGTTCTTC | CATSRDLQNSYNEQFF | NA | TRBV15 | NA | TRBJ2-1
TGTGCCAGCAGCTTAATGGCGGGGACAGGATTCTATGGCTACACCTTC | CASSLMAGTGFYGYTF | TRBD1 | TRBV7-3 | once | TRBJ1-2
TGCGCCAGCAGCTTTTTCCCAGAGCGCGAGCAGTACTTC | CASSFFPEREQYF | NA | TRBV5-1 | NA | TRBJ2-7
TGTGCCTGGAGTCCCAGACTAGCGGGAGTTAAGGATGAGCAGTTCTTC | CAWSPRLAGVKDEQFF | TRBD2 | TRBV30 | NA | TRBJ2-1
TGTGCCAGCAGTTACTTCCTGGGGGTGAACACCGGGGAGCTGTTTTTT | CASSYFLGVNTGELFF | NA | TRBV6-5 | once | TRBJ2-2
TGTGCCAGCAGCTTGGACGACTACAATGAGCAGTTCTTC | CASSLDDYNEQFF | NA | TRBV5-4 | few | TRBJ2-1
TGTGCCAGCAGCTTCCAGACAGGGGAGTGGGCCGAGCAGTACTTC | CASSFQTGEWAEQYF | TRBD1 | TRBV11-2 | NA | TRBJ2-7
TGTGCCAGCAGCTTGTTAGCGGGAGCGAGCACAGATACGCAGTATTTT | CASSLLAGASTDTQYF | TRBD2 | TRBV7-3 | NA | TRBJ2-3
TGTGCCAGCAGCTTAGAAGTTCTTGAGGCCTTTCAAGGTTACAATGAGCAGTTCTTC | CASSLEVLEAFQGYNEQFF | NA | TRBV7-9 | NA | TRBJ2-1
TGCAGCGTTCACCTCGCGGGAGGGATAACAGATACGCAGTATTTT | CSVHLAGGITDTQYF | TRBD2 | TRBV29-1 | NA | TRBJ2-3
TGTGCCAGCAGCTTACGGGATGGAGATACGCAGTATTTT | CASSLRDGDTQYF | NA | TRBV7-2 | NA | TRBJ2-3
TGTGCCAGCAGTTTATTTGGGGACAGTTCGTTCTACGAGCAGTACTTC | CASSLFGDSSFYEQYF | TRBD1 | TRBV27 | NA | TRBJ2-7
TGCGCCAGCAGCGTGACAGGAAACAATGAGCAGTTCTTC | CASSVTGNNEQFF | NA | TRBV5-1 | NA | TRBJ2-1
TGTGCCAGCAGCCCGGGGGTTTGGACTGAAGCTTTCTTT | CASSPGVWTEAFF | NA | TRBV14 | few | TRBJ1-1
TGTGCCAGCTCACCACCCTTACCACCGGGACAGGGGGGTCAAGAGACCCAGTACTTC | CASSPPLPPGQGGQETQYF | TRBD1 | TRBV18 | NA | TRBJ2-5
TGTGCCAGCAGCCGGGACAGGGGGACTGAAGCTTTCTTT | CASSRDRGTEAFF | TRBD1 | TRBV5-5 | NA | TRBJ1-1
TGTGCCATCAGTGACCTTACTAGCGGGAGCGAGCAGTACTTC | CAISDLTSGSEQYF | TRBD2 | TRBV10-3 | NA | TRBJ2-7
TGTGCCAGCAAAAACGAAGGAGGGGTGAACACTGAAGCTTTCTTT | CASKNEGGVNTEAFF | NA | TRBV6-4 | NA | TRBJ1-1
TGTGCCAGACCCTCCTTTGTAGATACTGTCACTTCCCAAGCTTTCTTT | CARPSFVDTVTSQAFF | NA | TRBV6-9 | NA | TRBJ1-1
TGTGCCAGCAGCTTGGAAGGGTTTAATTCACCCCTCCACTTT | CASSLEGFNSPLHF | NA | TRBV5-6 | NA | TRBJ1-6
TGCAGCGTTGATATAAAGGTTATGAACACTGAAGCTTTCTTT | CSVDIKVMNTEAFF | NA | TRBV29-1 | NA | TRBJ1-1
TGTGCCAGCACGTTACTACCGGGGGGCCGGGAGGTAAGCACTGAAGCTTTCTTT | CASTLLPGGREVSTEAFF | NA | TRBV6-7 | NA | TRBJ1-1
TGTGCCAGCAGCCTACAGGGAAATGAGCAGTTCTTC | CASSLQGNEQFF | NA | TRBV5-5 | NA | TRBJ2-1
TGTGCCAGCAGCCCGGCGGGGCACTATGGCTACACCTTC | CASSPAGHYGYTF | NA | TRBV5-6 | NA | TRBJ1-2
TGTGCCAGCACCCCTGGAACCGGGGAGCTGTTTTTT | CASTPGTGELFF | NA | TRBV28 | NA | TRBJ2-2